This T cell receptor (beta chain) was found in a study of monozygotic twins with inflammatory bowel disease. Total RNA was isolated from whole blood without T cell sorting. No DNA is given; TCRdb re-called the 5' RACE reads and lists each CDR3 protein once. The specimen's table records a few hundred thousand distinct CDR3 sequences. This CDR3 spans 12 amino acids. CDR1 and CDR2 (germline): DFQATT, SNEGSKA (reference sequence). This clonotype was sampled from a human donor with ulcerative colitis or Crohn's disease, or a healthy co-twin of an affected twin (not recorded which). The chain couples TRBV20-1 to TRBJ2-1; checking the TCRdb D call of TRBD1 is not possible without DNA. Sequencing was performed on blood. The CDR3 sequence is CSARMDSNEQFF.